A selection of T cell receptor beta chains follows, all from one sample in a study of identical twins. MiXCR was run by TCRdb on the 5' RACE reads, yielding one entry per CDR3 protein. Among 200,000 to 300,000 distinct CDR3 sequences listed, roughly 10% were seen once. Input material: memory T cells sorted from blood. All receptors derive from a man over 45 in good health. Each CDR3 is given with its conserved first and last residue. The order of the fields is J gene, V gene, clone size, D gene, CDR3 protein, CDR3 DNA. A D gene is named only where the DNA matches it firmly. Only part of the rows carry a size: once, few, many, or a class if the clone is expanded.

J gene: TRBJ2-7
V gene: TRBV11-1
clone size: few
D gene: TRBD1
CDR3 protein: CASSRTGGGYEQYF
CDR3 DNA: TGTGCCAGCAGCCGGACAGGGGGCGGCTACGAGCAGTACTTC

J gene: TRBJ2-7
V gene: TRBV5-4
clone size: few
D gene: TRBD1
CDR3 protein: CASSSDRVPTQYF
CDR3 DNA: TGTGCCAGCAGTTCGGACAGGGTTCCGACGCAGTACTTC

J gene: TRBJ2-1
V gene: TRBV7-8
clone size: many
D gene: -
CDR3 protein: CASSLVEGRPNEQFF
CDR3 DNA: TGTGCCAGCAGCTTAGTGGAGGGACGACCCAATGAGCAGTTCTTC

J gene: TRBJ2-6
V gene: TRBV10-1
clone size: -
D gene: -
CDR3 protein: CASSEGVGANVLTF
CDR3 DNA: TGCGCCAGCAGTGAAGGGGTAGGGGCCAACGTCCTGACTTTC

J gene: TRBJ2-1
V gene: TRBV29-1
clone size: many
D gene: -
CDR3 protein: CSVEKYGNEQFF
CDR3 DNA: TGCAGCGTTGAAAAGTACGGCAATGAGCAGTTCTTC

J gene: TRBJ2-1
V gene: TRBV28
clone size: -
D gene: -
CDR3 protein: CASSPTGGRRNEQFF
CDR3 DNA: TGTGCCAGCAGTCCGACAGGCGGGCGCCGGAATGAGCAGTTCTTC

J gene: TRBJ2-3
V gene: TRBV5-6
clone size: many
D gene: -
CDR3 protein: CASSPEGSDTQYF
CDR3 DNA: TGTGCCAGCAGCCCGGAGGGGTCAGATACGCAGTATTTT

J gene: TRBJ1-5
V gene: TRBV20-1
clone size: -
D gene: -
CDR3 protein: CSANQKRDQPQHF
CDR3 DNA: TGCAGTGCTAACCAGAAAAGAGATCAGCCCCAGCATTTT

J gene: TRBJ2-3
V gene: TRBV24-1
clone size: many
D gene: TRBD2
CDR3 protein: CATSLAGSSTDTQYF
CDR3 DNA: TGTGCCACCAGTTTAGCGGGATCTAGCACAGATACGCAGTATTTT

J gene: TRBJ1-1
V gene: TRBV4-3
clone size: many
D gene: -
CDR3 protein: CASSQERDTEAFF
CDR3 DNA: TGCGCCAGCAGCCAAGAAAGGGATACTGAAGCTTTCTTT

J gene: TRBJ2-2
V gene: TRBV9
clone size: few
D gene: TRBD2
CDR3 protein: CASSVGWTSGANTGELFF
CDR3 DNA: TGTGCCAGCAGCGTAGGTTGGACTAGCGGGGCGAACACCGGGGAGCTGTTTTTT

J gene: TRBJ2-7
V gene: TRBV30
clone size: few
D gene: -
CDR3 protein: CAWSSQGLYEQYF
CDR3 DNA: TGTGCCTGGAGTTCTCAGGGGCTCTACGAGCAGTACTTC

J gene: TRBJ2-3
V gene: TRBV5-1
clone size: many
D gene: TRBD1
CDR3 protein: CASSLQGQGPDTQYF
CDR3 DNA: TGCGCCAGCAGCCTACAGGGACAGGGCCCAGATACGCAGTATTTT

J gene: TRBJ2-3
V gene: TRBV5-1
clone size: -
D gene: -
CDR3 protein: CASRTDGYTDTQYF
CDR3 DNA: TGCGCCAGCCGGACGGACGGATACACAGATACGCAGTATTTT

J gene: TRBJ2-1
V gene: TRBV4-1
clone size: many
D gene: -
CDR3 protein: CASSQGFNEQFF
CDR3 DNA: TGCGCCAGCAGCCAAGGTTTCAATGAGCAGTTCTTC

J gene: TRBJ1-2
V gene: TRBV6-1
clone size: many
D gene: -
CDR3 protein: CASSPAQGGGYGYTF
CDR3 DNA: TGTGCCAGCTCCCCCGCCCAGGGCGGTGGATATGGCTACACCTTC

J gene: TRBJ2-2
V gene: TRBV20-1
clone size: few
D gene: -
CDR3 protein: CSARVSGFSTGELFF
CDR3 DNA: TGCAGTGCTAGAGTGTCAGGGTTCAGCACCGGGGAGCTGTTTTTT

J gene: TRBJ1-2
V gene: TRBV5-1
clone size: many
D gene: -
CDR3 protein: CASSFSGGGGDGYTF
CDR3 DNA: TGCGCCAGCAGCTTTTCGGGCGGGGGAGGCGATGGCTACACCTTC

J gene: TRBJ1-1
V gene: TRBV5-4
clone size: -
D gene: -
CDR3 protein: CASTPGGGSYGTEAFF
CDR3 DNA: TGTGCCAGCACGCCTGGGGGCGGATCTTACGGCACTGAAGCTTTCTTT

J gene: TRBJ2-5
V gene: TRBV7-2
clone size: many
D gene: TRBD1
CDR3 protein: CASSSRDRAGGTQYF
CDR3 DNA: TGTGCCAGCAGCTCCCGGGACAGGGCTGGGGGGACCCAGTACTTC

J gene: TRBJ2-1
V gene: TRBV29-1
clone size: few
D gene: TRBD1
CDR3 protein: CSIGQGNNEQFF
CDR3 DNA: TGCAGCATAGGACAGGGAAACAATGAGCAGTTCTTC

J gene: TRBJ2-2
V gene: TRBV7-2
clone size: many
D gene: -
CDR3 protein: CASSLDPGTGELFF
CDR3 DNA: TGTGCCAGCAGCTTAGATCCGGGTACCGGGGAGCTGTTTTTT

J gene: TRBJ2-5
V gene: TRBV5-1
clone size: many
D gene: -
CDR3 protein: CASSLEREEETQYF
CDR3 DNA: TGCGCCAGCAGCTTGGAGAGGGAGGAAGAGACCCAGTACTTC

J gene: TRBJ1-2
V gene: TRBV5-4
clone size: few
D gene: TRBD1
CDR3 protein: CASSGGQVAVFDYTF
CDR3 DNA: TGTGCCAGCAGCGGGGGACAGGTTGCAGTCTTTGACTACACCTTC

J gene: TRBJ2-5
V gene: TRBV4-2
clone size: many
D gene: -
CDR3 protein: CASSQAGVGETQYF
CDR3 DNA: TGTGCCAGCAGCCAAGCAGGGGTGGGAGAGACCCAGTACTTC

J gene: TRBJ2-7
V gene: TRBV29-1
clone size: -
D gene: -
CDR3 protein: CSVVTGFEQYF
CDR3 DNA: TGCAGCGTAGTAACAGGGTTCGAGCAGTACTTC

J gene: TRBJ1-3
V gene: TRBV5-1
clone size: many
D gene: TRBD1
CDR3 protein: CASSRDRGLTIYF
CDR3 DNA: TGCGCCAGCAGTCGGGACAGGGGGTTGACCATATATTTT

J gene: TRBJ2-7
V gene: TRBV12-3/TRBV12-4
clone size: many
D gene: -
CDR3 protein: CASSTVYEQYF
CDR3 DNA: TGTGCCAGCAGTACGGTCTACGAGCAGTACTTC

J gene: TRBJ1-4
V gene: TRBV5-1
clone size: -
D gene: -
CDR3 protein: CASSLGQRNEKLFF
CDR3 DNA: TGCGCCAGCAGCTTGGGACAGCGTAATGAAAAACTGTTTTTT